This TCR beta chain was documented in a study of T cell repertoires in cytomegalovirus infection. About the research overall: Public TCR beta signatures were indicative of both CMV infection and a matching HLA type.

Each CDR3 protein is one row after TCRdb ran MiXCR on the reads. The sample lists 55,000 to 85,000 distinct CDR3 sequences, roughly 20% occurring once. V dropped 7 bases and J dropped 1 base, with 10 bases sitting between them. The CDR3 is 13 amino acids. The germline V gene has CDR1 SGHTA and CDR2 FQGNSA. In regard to this clonotype: Its matching antigen is unknown.

The sequenced sample was CD8+ T cells from cultured PBMCs, obtained from culture after CMV antigen stimulation. V is TRBV7-2 and J is TRBJ1-1, with D hard to call. The TCR sequence derives from a human donor in good health (CMV status not recorded). Some clones in this sample may be carry-over from other donors' samples. The CDR3 DNA sequence: TGTGCCAGCAAGTCAGGTGGGAACACTGAAGCTTTCTTT. Translating gives CASKSGGNTEAFF.